Each of the 26 T cell receptor beta chains below was sequenced from the same sample in a study of CD8+ T cells in alopecia areata. RNA extraction and reverse transcription yielded cDNA as sequencing template. Produced via immunoSEQ multiplex PCR; TCRdb's table is partial and in-frame only. The record shows more than 90,000 clones for this sample, with no singletons present. Input material: lesional skin. The receptors were gathered from a C3H/HeJ mouse with alopecia areata. For this mouse line, the MHC haplotype is H2-k.

A word on this clone: Gene names are mouse gene names. Read coverage stops 4 residues before the CDR3 terminus; the germline J gene supplies the remainder. This chain joins TRBV19 and TRBJ1-1; 7 nucleotides line up with TRBD1. The V gene's germline CDR1 is FNHDT and CDR2 SITEND (reference sequence). CDR3 length: 13 amino acids. V trimming: 3 bases; J trimming: 4 bases; junction bases outside the gene matches: 3. Incomplete CDR3 DNA: TGTGCCAGCAGTAGTCAGGGGGGCACA. Translating gives CASSSQGGT. The whole CDR3 protein reads CASSSQGGTEVFF.

This clone was seen more than once but under ten times. At residue 16, TCRdb's protein disagrees with the DNA translation; the protein shown here derives from the DNA. The genes and germline here are from mouse. The observed sequence ends 3 residues before the CDR3 terminus, with the missing tail filled in from the germline J gene. The V call is TRBV1, the J call TRBJ1-6, with 12 bases fitting TRBD1. TRBJ1-6 is sorted into the ORF group, with uncertain function. V gave up 0 bases and J gave up 0 bases; unmatched junction bases: 3. Germline CDR1 is NSQYPW and CDR2 is LRSPGD (reference sequence). The CDR3 consists of 19 residues. CDR3 protein: CTCSADWGQGASYNSPLYF. The CDR3 bases that were read are TGCACCTGCAGTGCAGATTGGGGACAGGGGGCTTCCTATAATTCGCCC.

Remarks on this clone: Gene names follow the mouse nomenclature. The observed sequence ends 4 residues before the CDR3 terminus, with the missing tail filled in from the germline J gene. The chain uses TRBV19 and TRBJ2-7; D might be TRBD1 (6 bases). The CDR3 has 13 residues. Germline V gene sequence: CDR1 FNHDT, CDR2 SITEND (reference sequence). The CDR3 loop reads CASSLQGGDEQYF. The part of the CDR3 DNA that was read is TGTGCCAGCAGCCTACAGGGAGGGGAT. The full variable domain, completed using reference TRBV19 and TRBJ2-7, is GGIITQTPKFLIGQEGQKLTLKCQQNFNHDTMYWYRQDSGKGLRLIYYSITENDLQKGDLSEGYDASREKKSSFSLTVTSAQKNEMAVFLCASSLQGGDEQYFGPGTRLTVL.

A note on this clone: Gene labels here are mouse ones. The read terminates 4 residues before the CDR3 end, so the remaining end is supplied by the germline J gene. The same CDR3 can be traced to other DNA sequences in this sample. J is TRBJ2-5 and V is TRBV13-3, with TRBD1 identical over 8 bases. Germline CDR1 and CDR2: NNHDY and SYVADS. The CDR3 runs 14 residues. The sequenced CDR3 bases are TGTGCCAGCAGTGGTCAGGGGGCGAGGGAC. Its translation: CASSGQGARD. The full CDR3 protein reads CASSGQGARDTQYF. Variable domain in full (rest from reference TRBV13-3 and TRBJ2-5): EAAVTQSPRSKVAVTGGKVTLSCHQTNNHDYMYWYRQDTGHGLRLIHYSYVADSTEKGDIPDGYKASRPSQENFSLILELASLSQTAVYFCASSGQGARDTQYFGPGTRLLVL.

This clone occurred a few times. The genes and germline here are from mouse. The CDR3 is cut off 4 residues early in the read; its end comes from the germline J gene. The chain recombines TRBV5 with TRBJ2-3; D is ambiguous. The CDR3 has 15 amino acids. The germline gives CDR1 LGHNA, CDR2 YNLKQL (reference sequence). Deletions cut 4 bases from V and 0 bases from J, with 11 bases between. The CDR3 is CASSPLTSSAETLYF. The DNA read from the CDR3 is TGTGCCAGCAGCCCCCTCACATCTAGTGCAGAA.

This clone was seen only a few times. Mouse germline and gene names are used. The CDR3 end falls 4 residues outside the read, so it is completed with the germline J gene. The chain uses TRBV31 and TRBJ2-7; TRBD2 matches 8 bases. In germline, CDR1 is GKSSPN, CDR2 SITVG. The J segment lost 0 bases and the V segment lost 1 base, leaving 5 bases of the junction unmatched. The CDR3 loop spans 15 amino acids. The CDR3 sequence: CAWSQDWVSSYEQYF. The CDR3 bases that were read are TGTGCCTGGAGTCAGGACTGGGTGAGCTCCTAT.

In this sample, this clone turned up many times. The genes are named according to mouse. The read ends 4 residues early relative to the CDR3; the germline J gene fills the gap. The rearrangement links TRBV13-3 to TRBJ2-3; 10 bases are a match to TRBD2. CDR3 size: 14 residues. Germline V gene sequence: CDR1 NNHDY, CDR2 SYVADS. J gave up 0 bases and V 10 bases, and 5 bases lay outside the gene matches. Partial CDR3 DNA: TGTGCCGGGGGGACTGGGGAGAGTGCAGAA. Translating it yields CAGGTGESAE. The entire CDR3 protein reads CAGGTGESAETLYF.

This clone came up a few times. The gene names given are mouse names. The read terminates 4 residues ahead of where the CDR3 ends, so the germline J gene completes it. The gene calls are TRBV19 and TRBJ1-2; tentatively, D is TRBD1 (5 bases). Germline CDR1 FNHDT, CDR2 SITEND (reference sequence). This CDR3 is built from 14 residues. Trimming removed 2 bases from V and 4 bases from J, with 12 bases in between. The CDR3: CASSMRGEGSDYTF. The covered CDR3 bases are TGTGCCAGCAGTATGCGGGGGGAGGGCTCC.

This clone was observed a few times. Germline and genes: mouse. The read terminates 4 residues before the CDR3 end, so the remaining end is supplied by the germline J gene. The chain combines TRBV1 with TRBJ1-1, with D perhaps matching TRBD1 (6 bases). Germline CDR1 is NSQYPW and CDR2 is LRSPGD (reference sequence). This CDR3 comprises 16 residues. Trimming shortened V by 0 bases and J by 4 bases, and 15 bases separated the two germline ends. CDR3 DNA (partial): TGCACCTGCAGTGCAGATTGGGGGGCGCGGGGCACA. The encoded protein is CTCSADWGARGT. The full CDR3 is CTCSADWGARGTEVFF.

For this clone: Mouse gene names and germline throughout. The observed sequence ends 4 residues before the CDR3 terminus, with the missing tail filled in from the germline J gene. The chain joins TRBV13-2 to TRBJ2-7, with 8 bases lining up with TRBD2. The CDR3 runs 15 residues. CDR1 is NNHNN, CDR2 SYGAGS, per germline (reference sequence). The chain's CDR3 is CASGDAHDWGYEQYF. The covered CDR3 bases are TGTGCCAGCGGTGATGCCCATGACTGGGGATAT.

Of note for this clone: The gene names given are mouse names. The CDR3 end is not reached by the read, which stops 4 residues before it; the germline J gene fills it in. This chain links TRBV13-3 with TRBJ2-2, with 8 bases fitting TRBD2. Unmatched junction bases numbered 6, after V lost 5 bases and J lost 0 bases. Germline CDR1 and CDR2: NNHDY and SYVADS. The CDR3 sequence is 16 residues long. The CDR3: CASRNSGGPNTGQLYF. CDR3 DNA (partial): TGTGCCAGCAGAAACTCTGGGGGGCCAAACACCGGG. Together with reference TRBV13-3 and TRBJ2-2, the CDR3 gives the full variable domain: EAAVTQSPRSKVAVTGGKVTLSCHQTNNHDYMYWYRQDTGHGLRLIHYSYVADSTEKGDIPDGYKASRPSQENFSLILELASLSQTAVYFCASRNSGGPNTGQLYFGEGSKLTVL.

The sample holds a few counts of this clone. The protein here is the DNA translation, as the TCRdb protein differs from it at residue 13. Mouse germline and gene names are used. The sequenced fragment ends 3 residues before the CDR3 boundary, so the rest is inferred from the germline J gene. The V gene is TRBV19, the J gene TRBJ1-6, with 8 bases lining up with TRBD1. TRBJ1-6 is given ORF status, its function remaining uncertain. The CDR3 extends over 16 amino acids. Germline V gene lookup returns CDR1 FNHDT and CDR2 SITEND (reference sequence). V lost 2 bases, J lost 4 bases, and 5 bases stayed unmatched. The CDR3 here is CASSILDRDYNSPLYF. CDR3 DNA (partial): TGTGCCAGCAGTATCTTGGACAGGGATTATAATTCGCCC.

This clone was counted many times. Genes here carry mouse names. The CDR3 end is not reached by the read, which stops 4 residues before it; the germline J gene fills it in. The V call is TRBV1, the J call TRBJ2-1, with 8 bases aligning to TRBD2. This CDR3 has 15 amino acids. Trimming removed 3 bases from V and 4 bases from J; junction bases left unmatched: 5. Germline V gene data show CDR1 as NSQYPW and CDR2 as LRSPGD (reference sequence). CDR3 protein: CTCSATLGDYAEQFF. Partial CDR3 DNA: TGCACCTGCAGTGCTACACTGGGGGATTATGCT.

This clone showed up just a few times. The listed genes are named as in mouse. The read stops 4 residues short of the end of the CDR3; the missing end is completed from the germline J gene. The rearrangement joins TRBV1 to TRBJ2-3, with 8 positions matching TRBD1. Trimming took 5 bases from V and 3 from J; bases not matched to a gene: 10. This CDR3 region has 16 residues. The germline V gene has CDR1 NSQYPW and CDR2 LRSPGD (reference sequence). CDR3 DNA (partial): TGCACCTGCAGTACCGCAGGGGGCACTGGAGCAGAA. It encodes CTCSTAGGTGAE. The full CDR3 protein reads CTCSTAGGTGAETLYF.

Points on this clone: Gene names and germline match the mouse. From the germline J gene comes the end of the CDR3, since the read stops 4 residues before it. The chain links TRBV17 to TRBJ2-5; tentative D call: TRBD1 (7 bases). The CDR3 covers 14 residues. The germline CDR1 and CDR2 sequences are MNHDT and YYDKIL. The DNA read from the CDR3 is TGTGCTAGCAGTAGTCGAGGGGGCGGTGAC. Translated, it gives CASSSRGGGD. The entire CDR3 reads CASSSRGGGDTQYF.

On this clone: Each gene name is a mouse one. The sequence runs out 4 residues before the end of the CDR3; the remainder is reconstructed from the germline J gene. The J gene is TRBJ2-1, the V gene TRBV13-3; tentatively, D is TRBD1 (5 bases). V was clipped by 1 base and J by 0 bases, with 11 bases between them. Germline V gene data show CDR1 as NNHDY and CDR2 as SYVADS. The CDR3 consists of 16 residues. This CDR3 reads CASSDTDKNNYAEQFF. The covered CDR3 bases are TGTGCCAGCAGTGATACGGACAAAAATAACTATGCT.

A note on this clone: Gene names follow the mouse nomenclature. The read stops 4 residues short of the end of the CDR3; the missing end is completed from the germline J gene. The chain is built from TRBV1 and TRBJ1-2; a weak D match, TRBD1 (6 bases). Germline CDR1 is NSQYPW and CDR2 is LRSPGD (reference sequence). V lost 3 bases, J lost 2 bases, and 13 bases lay in between. There are 15 residues in the CDR3. The CDR3 bases that were read are TGCACCTGCAGTGCCACCGGGACAAAGAACTCC. Protein: CTCSATGTKNS. In full, the CDR3 reads CTCSATGTKNSDYTF.

This clone was detected a few times. Gene labels here are mouse ones. Coverage ceases 4 residues before the CDR3 finishes, and the germline J gene fills in the end. The V and J genes are TRBV13-1 and TRBJ2-1; TRBD1 aligns across 9 bases. Per the germline V gene, CDR1 is NSHNY and CDR2 is SYGAGN. CDR3 length: 16 residues. V dropped 1 base and J dropped 4; count of bases not matched to a gene: 6. CDR3 bases read: TGTGCCAGCAGTGATTGGGGACAGGGAGGATATGCT. This translates into CASSDWGQGGYA. The CDR3 as a whole reads CASSDWGQGGYAEQFF.

This clone has more than one count but fewer than ten. Any gene name here is a mouse gene name. CDR3 DNA, as far as it was read: TGTGCCAGCAGTATCCAGATCTCTAGTGCAGAA. Amino acids: CASSIQISSAE. The entire CDR3 is CASSIQISSAETLYF. The rearrangement joins TRBV19 to TRBJ2-3; D is unclear. Read coverage stops 4 residues before the CDR3 terminus; the germline J gene supplies the remainder. V lost 2 bases to trimming and J lost 0 bases, with 10 bases between them. This CDR3 is 15 amino acids long. Germline lookup yields CDR1 FNHDT and CDR2 SITEND (reference sequence).

This clone was seen only a few times. Each gene name is a mouse one. The CDR3 is cut off 4 residues early in the read; its end comes from the germline J gene. This chain links TRBV1 with TRBJ2-1, with 9 nucleotides matching TRBD2. In germline, CDR1 is NSQYPW, CDR2 LRSPGD (reference sequence). V dropped 3 bases and J dropped 1; count of bases not matched to a gene: 4. The CDR3 totals 16 residues. Partial CDR3 DNA: TGCACCTGCAGTGCTGGGTGGGGGGGCAACTATGCT. It codes for CTCSAGWGGNYA. The full CDR3 is CTCSAGWGGNYAEQFF.

This clone was found many times. Gene names and germline refer to mouse. Read coverage stops 4 residues before the CDR3 terminus; the germline J gene supplies the remainder. This chain connects TRBV1 to TRBJ2-7; 8 nucleotides line up with TRBD1. Germline values: CDR1 NSQYPW, CDR2 LRSPGD (reference sequence). This CDR3 has 15 residues. J gave up 0 bases and V 3 bases, and 4 bases lay outside the gene matches. Incomplete CDR3 DNA: TGCACCTGCAGTGCCTGGGACAGGAGCTCCTAT. Encoded protein: CTCSAWDRSSY. The complete CDR3 protein is CTCSAWDRSSYEQYF.

This clone was counted only a few times. Germline and genes: mouse. The read ends 4 residues early relative to the CDR3; the germline J gene fills the gap. V usage is TRBV13-3 and J usage is TRBJ2-1, with TRBD1 matching 10 bases. CDR3 length equals 15 residues. The trim removed 5 bases at V and 4 bases at J, leaving 6 bases unmatched. Germline assignment: CDR1 NNHDY and CDR2 SYVADS. Here the CDR3 reads CASRPPGQGYAEQFF. The CDR3 bases that were read are TGTGCCAGCAGACCCCCGGGACAGGGGTATGCT.

In its sample, this clone was seen many times. Gene names and germline refer to mouse. CDR3 sequence reads: CASSDAGTEYEQYF. CDR3 DNA, as far as it was read: TGTGCCAGCAGTGATGCAGGGACAGAATAT. This chain connects TRBV13-3 to TRBJ2-7; TRBD1 matches 7 bases. Read sequence stops 4 residues before the CDR3 end, and the germline J gene provides the missing end. CDR3 length: 14 residues. Germline CDR1 and CDR2: NNHDY and SYVADS.

This clone showed up just a few times. Gene names are the mouse ones. The CDR3 is cut off 4 residues early in the read; its end comes from the germline J gene. This rearrangement joins TRBV19 to TRBJ2-4, with D unclear. V lost 4 bases, J lost 0 bases, and 12 bases lay in between. Germline V gene lookup returns CDR1 FNHDT and CDR2 SITEND (reference sequence). The CDR3 sequence is 15 residues long. CDR3 in amino acids: CASSVLLRSQNTLYF. The covered CDR3 bases are TGTGCCAGCAGTGTCCTCCTCCGTAGTCAAAAC.

As concerns this clone: Gene names are mouse gene names. The read halts 4 residues ahead of the CDR3 end, with the missing end drawn from the germline J gene. V gene TRBV1 combines with J gene TRBJ1-4; the match to TRBD1 covers 7 bases. Germline assignment: CDR1 NSQYPW and CDR2 LRSPGD (reference sequence). V dropped 4 bases and J dropped 2; count of bases not matched to a gene: 4. This CDR3 has 15 amino acids. The CDR3 DNA, read in part, is TGCACCTGCAGTGGAGGGGGCGAGTCCAACGAA. It is translated as CTCSGGGESNE. The full-length CDR3 reads as CTCSGGGESNERLFF. Using reference TRBV1 and TRBJ1-4 for the parts outside the CDR3, the full variable domain is VTLLEQNPRWRLVPRGQAVNLRCILKNSQYPWMSWYQQDLQKQLQWLFTLRSPGDKEVKSLPGADYLATRVTDTELRLQVANMSQGRTLYCTCSGGGESNERLFFGHGTKLSVL.

A remark on this clone: Any gene name here is a mouse gene name. The read falls 4 residues short of the CDR3 end, and the missing part is taken from the germline J gene. The chain is built from TRBV13-3 and TRBJ1-2; 10 nucleotides line up with TRBD1. This CDR3 is 16 amino acids long. Germline CDR1 NNHDY, CDR2 SYVADS. V lost 2 bases and J lost 3; bases outside the gene matches: 7. The covered CDR3 bases are TGTGCCAGCAGTGACCCTCGACAGGGGGCGGACTCC. Its protein product is CASSDPRQGADS. The whole CDR3 sequence reads CASSDPRQGADSDYTF.